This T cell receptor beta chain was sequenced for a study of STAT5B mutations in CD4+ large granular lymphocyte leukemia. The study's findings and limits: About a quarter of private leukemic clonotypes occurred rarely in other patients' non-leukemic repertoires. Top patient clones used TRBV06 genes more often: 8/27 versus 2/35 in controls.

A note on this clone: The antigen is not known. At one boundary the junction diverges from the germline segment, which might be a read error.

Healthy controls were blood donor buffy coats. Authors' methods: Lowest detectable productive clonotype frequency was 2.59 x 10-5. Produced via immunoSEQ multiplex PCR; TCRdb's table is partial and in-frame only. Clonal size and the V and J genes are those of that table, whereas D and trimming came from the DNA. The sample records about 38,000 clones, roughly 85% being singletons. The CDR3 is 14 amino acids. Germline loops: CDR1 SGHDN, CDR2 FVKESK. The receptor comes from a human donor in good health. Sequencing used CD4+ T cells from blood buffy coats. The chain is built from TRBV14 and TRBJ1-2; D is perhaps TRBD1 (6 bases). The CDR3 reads CASSQDRRSYGYTF. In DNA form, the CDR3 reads TGTGCCAGCAGTCAAGACAGGCGGAGCTATGGCTACACCTTC.